The clone carrying this T cell receptor beta chain appeared a few times. Its matching antigen is unknown. Noted treatment: oral pan-JAK inhibitor, 5-10 mg twice daily. The data stem from a study of CD8+ T cells in alopecia areata. Study overall: Percent of scalp involved defined treated patients' severity scores. Study-level points and caveats: Tofacitinib significantly reduced both scalp clonality and expanded CD8+ clones among the top 100.

As the sequencing template, cDNA was produced by extracting RNA and reverse transcribing it. Libraries were prepared by immunoSEQ multiplex PCR; TCRdb keeps only in-frame clonotypes and omits some of them. The sample lists 200,000 or so clones, more than 45% occurring once. The germline CDR1 and CDR2 sequences are SGHDT and YYEEEE. V was trimmed by 1 base and J by 6 bases, leaving 22 bases between them. This CDR3 is 17 amino acids long. The chain is built from TRBV5-6 and TRBJ1-1; D uncertain. The sample here was CD4+ T cells sorted from blood, taken at week 24, from a patient treated with tofacitinib. The receptor's source is a human donor with alopecia areata. The CDR3 bases are TGTGCCAGCAGCTTGTTCATTCTCGCTCTTTCCCACGCTGAAGCTTTCTTT. Translated, it gives CASSLFILALSHAEAFF.